This entry features one T cell receptor (beta chain) sequence. This clonotype has more than one count but fewer than ten. It has no known antigen specificity. Base-call qualities are not available, and no considerably larger clone is one nucleotide away. This sample is part of a study of T-cell memory formation after mild COVID-19 (dated by TCRdb to about 2021). The study in broad terms: Most TCR sequence clusters were specific to one of the two donors. The cohort comprised two young, previously healthy adult volunteers, one female and one male. T-cell clones expanding and contracting after mild COVID-19 in a couple of donors were tracked by longitudinal TCRalpha and TCRbeta repertoire sequencing. The paper's findings and limits, for the study overall: From day 15 to 85, contracting clones showed balanced CD4/CD8 phenotypes, whereas a second wave of clones that expanded from day 15 to 37 leaned towards CD4+. Contracting CD4+ clones appeared mostly in the CM and EM memory subsets, whereas CD8+ clones were enriched in EMRA. SARS-CoV-2 specificity of the second-wave clones peaking on day 37 was not confirmed. Only a couple of mild cases were covered by the study, and larger cohorts that include severe cases with pre-infection samples were considered necessary. Some responding clones were detected in pre-infection memory, suggesting pre-existing cross-reactive memory T cells joined the SARS-CoV-2 response.

Reads for this sample came from an Illumina NovaSeq 6000. cDNA libraries for TCRalpha and TCRbeta were prepared by 5'RACE using constant-segment primers, with sample barcodes and unique molecular identifiers added. RNA was extracted from every sample with Trizol reagent. The libraries were amplified in two PCR steps, and the second step added a second sample barcode and Illumina TruSeq adapters. Libraries were sequenced on an Illumina NovaSeq with 2 x 150 bp paired-end reads. Per the source publication's procedure: The reads were demultiplexed and collapsed into UMI-guided consensus sequences using migec v1.2.7. With mixcr v2.1.11, UMI consensuses were aligned to TRA and TRB V and J templates and assembled into clonotypes. Expanded or contracted clonotypes were those called significant by both edgeR and NoisET, with noise models trained on biological replicates. For edgeR calls, the thresholds were a false discovery rate-adjusted p below 0.01 and a log2 fold-change of 1. PCA with hierarchical clustering of max-normalized trajectories of the 1000 most abundant clonotypes was used as exploratory dynamics analysis. Each responding clone was given a CD4 or CD8 phenotype based on the CD4+ and CD8+ repertoires, which had been sequenced separately. The raw public reads went through TCRdb reprocessing: fastp at Q25, MiXCR clone calling, in-frame beta chains kept. Here each entry gathers all rows of one CDR3 protein and keeps the most common genes and DNA. TCRdb's processing, not the authors', yielded these V and J calls. The table for this sample lists around 55,000 distinct CDR3 sequences; 9.5% of them were counted only once. The ten largest make up about 1.1% of the sample.

V trim: 4 bases; J trim: 1 base; unmatched bases: 7. According to the germline V gene, CDR1 reads SGHRS and CDR2 reads YFSETQ. The CDR3 numbers 15 residues from cysteine through phenylalanine. CDR3 DNA is the only sequence kept; it has 45 bases, read in frame from the first base. Ficoll-Paque density gradient centrifugation was the method used to isolate PBMCs. The origin of this receptor is a man between 18 and 29 years old who had mild COVID-19 (a few samples of this study predate the infection). The sample titles of this study are shuffled in the database, so cell type and time point are left out; the donor was told from shared clones. The sequence is built from TRBV5-1 and TRBJ2-5, and TRBD1 matches 7 of the central bases. The sequenced sample consisted of PBMCs or a T cell subset sorted from them (not recorded which). CDR3 protein: CASSTLTGPQETQYF. Here is the DNA: TGCGCCAGCAGCACCTTGACAGGGCCCCAAGAGACCCAGTACTTC.